One sample yielded the 28 T cell receptor beta chains listed below, sequenced in a study of shared clonotypes between healthy human individuals. TCRdb's copy holds only in-frame clones and misses some; the assay was immunoSEQ multiplex PCR. The data contain 550,000 to 700,000 clones, around three quarters of them seen just once; the ten biggest clones take up roughly 1.9%. The specimen was memory CD4+ T cells sorted from blood. Subset here: CD45RA-negative fraction. These TCRs come from a woman aged 25 to 39 in good health.

The CDR3: CATSSGVDTEAFF. DNA of the CDR3: TGTGCCACCAGCAGCGGGGTTGATACTGAAGCTTTCTTT. The V and J genes are TRBV15 and TRBJ1-1; the D is unclear. Trimming took 3 bases from V and 5 from J, leaving 10 bases between them. CDR3 length: 13 residues. Germline V gives CDR1 LNHNV, CDR2 YYDKDF (reference sequence).

The chain has TRBV5-4 and TRBJ1-4, with unresolved D. V lost 3 bases to trimming and J lost 8 bases, with 8 bases between them. Germline V gives CDR1 SGHNT, CDR2 YYREEE (reference sequence). The CDR3 totals 12 residues. DNA of the CDR3: TGTGCCAGCAGCTCCCCGGCAGAAAAACTGTTTTTT. Translating gives CASSSPAEKLFF.

The rearrangement joins TRBV11-2 to TRBJ1-5; D is possibly TRBD1 (6 bases). Germline values: CDR1 SGHAT, CDR2 FQNNGV. The CDR3 is made up of 16 amino acids. The V end was cut by 5 bases, the J end by 2 bases, with 16 bases between. CDR3 DNA sequence: TGTGCCAGCAGCCTCGGGGGGGCGATTGGCAATCAGCCCCAGCATTTT. Amino acids: CASSLGGAIGNQPQHF.

The chain combines TRBV11-2 with TRBJ1-2; D may be TRBD1 (6 bases). The CDR3 loop spans 13 amino acids. Trimming shortened V by 5 bases and J by 6 bases, and 13 bases separated the two germline ends. Germline V lookup: CDR1 SGHAT, CDR2 FQNNGV. CDR3 nucleotides: TGTGCCAGCAGCCCCCAGGGGTTGAATGGCTACACCTTC. Translating gives CASSPQGLNGYTF. Full variable domain (missing parts from reference TRBV11-2 and TRBJ1-2): EAGVAQSPRYKIIEKRQSVAFWCNPISGHATLYWYQQILGQGPKLLIQFQNNGVVDDSQLPKDRFSAERLKGVDSTLKIQPAKLEDSAVYLCASSPQGLNGYTFGSGTRLTVV.

The V call is TRBV30, the J call TRBJ2-1; D might be TRBD2 (5 bases). This CDR3 comprises 11 residues. Germline CDR1 and CDR2: GTSNPN and SVGIG (reference sequence). Trimming cost V 2 bases and J 10 bases, with 9 bases left between them. CDR3 residues: CAWSRSGEQFF. DNA of the CDR3: TGTGCCTGGAGTAGAAGCGGCGAGCAGTTCTTC.

The chain has TRBV29-1 and TRBJ2-3; TRBD2 matches at 11 bases. The CDR3 sequence is 15 residues long. V lost 1 base, J lost 0 bases, and 0 bases stayed unmatched. The germline gives CDR1 SQVTM, CDR2 ANQGSEA. The CDR3, as DNA: TGCAGCGTTGAAGGGACTAGCGGGAGCACAGATACGCAGTATTTT. This sequence encodes CSVEGTSGSTDTQYF.

The rearrangement links TRBV29-1 to TRBJ2-7, with 7 bases lining up with TRBD1. Germline-derived CDR1 and CDR2 are SQVTM and ANQGSEA. V lost 4 bases, J lost 6 bases, and 6 bases stayed unmatched. This CDR3 region has 12 residues. The CDR3 region is CSVVQGWGEQYF. CDR3 nucleotides: TGCAGCGTTGTACAGGGGTGGGGCGAGCAGTACTTC.

This chain connects TRBV11-1 to TRBJ1-1; weak D call: TRBD1 (6 bases). This CDR3 has 15 residues. The V gene lost 3 bases and the J gene lost 7 bases, with 18 bases spanning the gap. Germline V gene sequence: CDR1 SGHAT, CDR2 FQDESV (reference sequence). CDR3 sequence (DNA): TGTGCCAGCAGCTTCGGACAGACCGCTTTTAGTGAAGCTTTCTTT. Encoded protein: CASSFGQTAFSEAFF.

The chain links TRBV15 to TRBJ1-3; no clear D gene. This CDR3 is 14 amino acids long. Per the germline V gene, CDR1 is LNHNV and CDR2 is YYDKDF (reference sequence). The V end lost 8 bases, the J end lost 0 bases, and 11 bases lay between the germline ends. The CDR3 sequence is CATRARHSGNTIYF. DNA for the CDR3: TGTGCCACCCGGGCCCGCCACTCTGGAAACACCATATATTTT.

The chain recombines TRBV18 with TRBJ2-7, with 7 positions matching TRBD2. V was clipped by 3 bases and J by 2 bases; unmatched bases: 7. CDR1 is KGHSH, CDR2 LQKENI, per germline. The CDR3 extends over 15 amino acids. For the CDR3, the DNA is TGTGCCAGCTCACCTCGGGAGGCGACAACCTACGAGCAGTACTTC. As protein: CASSPREATTYEQYF.

The rearrangement links TRBV29-1 to TRBJ1-2; D is undetermined. V was pared by 0 bases and J by 2 bases, with 10 bases between. There are 14 residues in the CDR3. Germline V gene lookup returns CDR1 SQVTM and CDR2 ANQGSEA. The CDR3 DNA reads as TGCAGCGTTGAAGATAGCGAGGTAAACTATGGCTACACCTTC. Its protein product is CSVEDSEVNYGYTF. The variable domain in full, completed from reference TRBV29-1 and TRBJ1-2, reads SAVISQKPSRDICQRGTSLTIQCQVDSQVTMMFWYRQQPGQSLTLIATANQGSEATYESGFVIDKFPISRPNLTFSTLTVSNMSPEDSSIYLCSVEDSEVNYGYTFGSGTRLTVV.

The chain carries TRBV2 and TRBJ2-7; D is perhaps TRBD1 or TRBD2 (5 bases each). Looked up from germline, CDR1 is SNHLY and CDR2 is FYNNEI. V lost 6 bases to trimming and J lost 1 base, with 13 bases between them. The CDR3 is 14 residues long. In DNA form, the CDR3 reads TGTGCCAGCAGCCCGAATTGGGGGTCCTACGAGCAGTACTTC. Protein product: CASSPNWGSYEQYF.

A few counts support this clone. The chain joins TRBV27 to TRBJ2-1; perhaps TRBD2 as D (6 bases). Trimming removed 2 bases from V and 8 bases from J, with 7 bases in between. The CDR3 sequence is 12 residues long. The V gene's germline CDR1 is MNHEY and CDR2 SMNVEV (reference sequence). The CDR3 sequence: CASSLGGHEQFF. The CDR3 coding sequence is TGTGCCAGCAGTTTAGGAGGGCATGAGCAGTTCTTC.

The J gene is TRBJ1-2, the V gene TRBV2; D is unresolved. V was clipped by 8 bases and J by 0 bases, with 19 bases between them. The CDR3 contains 16 residues. Germline-derived CDR1 and CDR2 are SNHLY and FYNNEI. DNA for the CDR3: TGTGCCAGCCAAAAAGGGCGGACGGCACCTAACTATGGCTACACCTTC. This translates into CASQKGRTAPNYGYTF.

CDR3 bases: TGTGCCTGGAGTGGCCGAACGAGCAATCAGCCCCAGCATTTT. Residues: CAWSGRTSNQPQHF. The V and J genes are TRBV30 and TRBJ1-5; no reliable D call. The CDR3 is 14 amino acids. Trimming took 1 base from V and 1 from J, leaving 8 bases between them. The germline V gene has CDR1 GTSNPN and CDR2 SVGIG (reference sequence).

The chain combines TRBV7-9 with TRBJ1-3, with 10 bases matching TRBD1. This CDR3 contains 16 residues. CDR1 is SEHNR, CDR2 FQNEAQ, per germline (reference sequence). The trim removed 6 bases at V and 4 bases at J, leaving 9 bases unmatched. CDR3 sequence: CASRETGTGVGNTIYF. The CDR3 nucleotides are TGTGCCAGCAGAGAAACCGGGACAGGGGTGGGAAACACCATATATTTT.

The chain links TRBV6-1 to TRBJ1-5; perhaps TRBD1 as D (5 bases). V was shortened by 3 bases and J by 5 bases, with 11 bases between the two germline ends. Looked up from germline, CDR1 is MNHNS and CDR2 is SASEGT. The CDR3 is 14 amino acids. CDR3 residues: CASSEGWGYQPQHF. CDR3 nucleotides: TGTGCCAGCAGTGAGGGGTGGGGGTATCAGCCCCAGCATTTT.

This clone was detected a few times. In the same sample, other DNA sequences code for this CDR3. The chain has TRBV2 and TRBJ1-5; D perhaps matches TRBD1 (5 bases). In germline, CDR1 is SNHLY, CDR2 FYNNEI. This CDR3 spans 12 amino acids. V lost 6 bases to trimming and J lost 3 bases, with 6 bases between them. The CDR3 here is CASSGTNQPQHF. The CDR3 nucleotides are TGTGCCAGCAGCGGGACCAATCAGCCCCAGCATTTT.

The chain carries TRBV7-2 and TRBJ2-6; D ambiguous. Trimming took 1 base from V and 0 from J, leaving 7 bases between them. The CDR3 runs to 16 residues. Germline-derived CDR1 and CDR2 are SGHTA and FQGNSA. The CDR3 reads CASSLGPLSGANVLTF. The CDR3 DNA follows: TGTGCCAGCAGCTTAGGGCCTCTCTCTGGGGCCAACGTCCTGACTTTC.

This sequence joins TRBV18 and TRBJ2-1; D uncertain. The CDR3 loop spans 14 amino acids. Germline V gives CDR1 KGHSH, CDR2 LQKENI. V lost 2 bases, J lost 6 bases, and 11 bases lay in between. CDR3: CASSPSLEPNEQFF. The DNA for the CDR3 is TGTGCCAGCTCACCATCGCTGGAGCCCAATGAGCAGTTCTTC.

The rearrangement joins TRBV28 to TRBJ1-3; D is possibly TRBD1 (6 bases). V dropped 4 bases and J dropped 2 bases, with 12 bases sitting between them. Per the germline V gene, CDR1 is MDHEN and CDR2 is SYDVKM. CDR3 length: 15 residues. The CDR3 protein is CASSSTGITGNTIYF. In DNA, the CDR3 is TGTGCCAGCAGTTCTACAGGGATAACTGGAAACACCATATATTTT.

The rearrangement joins TRBV6-5 to TRBJ2-5; 9 bases are a match to TRBD1. Losses at the gene ends were 3 bases for V and 7 bases for J; bases not matched to a gene: 9. The CDR3 contains 15 residues. Germline loops: CDR1 MNHEY, CDR2 SVGAGI. The CDR3 region is CASSYGTGRPRTQYF. Written as DNA, the CDR3 is TGTGCCAGCAGTTATGGGACAGGGCGTCCAAGGACCCAGTACTTC.

This chain uses TRBV7-9 with TRBJ1-5; tentative D call: TRBD1 (6 bases). Germline CDR1 reads SEHNR; CDR2 reads FQNEAQ (reference sequence). This CDR3 contains 14 residues. Trimming pared 4 bases from V and 1 base from J, leaving 8 bases between. The DNA of the CDR3 is TGTGCCAGCAGCTGGGGACAAAGCAATCAGCCCCAGCATTTT. Its protein product is CASSWGQSNQPQHF.

V and J are TRBV7-2 and TRBJ2-1, with 12 bases aligning to TRBD2. Per germline, CDR1 SGHTA and CDR2 FQGNSA. V lost 5 bases, J lost 9 bases, and 8 bases stayed unmatched. The CDR3 length is 15 residues. The CDR3 nucleotides are TGTGCCAGCAGCCCTACTAGCGGGAGGCGAGGTGAGCAGTTCTTC. Protein: CASSPTSGRRGEQFF.

The chain carries TRBV28 and TRBJ1-2, with 10 positions matching TRBD1. The CDR3 covers 13 residues. Trimming cost V 5 bases and J 6 bases; bases outside gene matches: 3. In germline, CDR1 is MDHEN, CDR2 SYDVKM. In DNA form, the CDR3 reads TGTGCCAGCAGTATGGGGACAGGGGATGGCTACACCTTC. This encodes CASSMGTGDGYTF.

The CDR3 region has the DNA TGCAGCGCTACCGGGACAACGAACACTGAAGCTTTCTTT. This sequence encodes CSATGTTNTEAFF. The chain recombines TRBV29-1 with TRBJ1-1, with D tentatively TRBD1 (6 bases). Trimming stripped 7 bases from V and 1 base from J, with 13 bases between. Germline loops: CDR1 SQVTM, CDR2 ANQGSEA. The CDR3 covers 13 residues.

This clone was observed a single time. The genes are TRBV9 and TRBJ2-2; TRBD1 agrees at 9 bases. The CDR3 has 15 amino acids. Losses at the gene ends were 2 bases for V and 6 bases for J; bases not matched to a gene: 5. In germline, CDR1 is SGDLS, CDR2 YYNGEE. The CDR3: CASSVRGQGAGELFF. The CDR3 DNA reads as TGTGCCAGCAGCGTCCGGGGACAGGGCGCCGGGGAGCTGTTTTTT.

The chain has TRBV30 and TRBJ2-1; D is unresolved. CDR1 is GTSNPN, CDR2 SVGIG, per germline (reference sequence). V was shortened by 2 bases and J by 7 bases, with 6 bases between the two germline ends. The CDR3 length is 11 residues. The CDR3 loop is CAWSLFNEQFF. The CDR3 bases are TGTGCCTGGAGTTTGTTTAATGAGCAGTTCTTC.